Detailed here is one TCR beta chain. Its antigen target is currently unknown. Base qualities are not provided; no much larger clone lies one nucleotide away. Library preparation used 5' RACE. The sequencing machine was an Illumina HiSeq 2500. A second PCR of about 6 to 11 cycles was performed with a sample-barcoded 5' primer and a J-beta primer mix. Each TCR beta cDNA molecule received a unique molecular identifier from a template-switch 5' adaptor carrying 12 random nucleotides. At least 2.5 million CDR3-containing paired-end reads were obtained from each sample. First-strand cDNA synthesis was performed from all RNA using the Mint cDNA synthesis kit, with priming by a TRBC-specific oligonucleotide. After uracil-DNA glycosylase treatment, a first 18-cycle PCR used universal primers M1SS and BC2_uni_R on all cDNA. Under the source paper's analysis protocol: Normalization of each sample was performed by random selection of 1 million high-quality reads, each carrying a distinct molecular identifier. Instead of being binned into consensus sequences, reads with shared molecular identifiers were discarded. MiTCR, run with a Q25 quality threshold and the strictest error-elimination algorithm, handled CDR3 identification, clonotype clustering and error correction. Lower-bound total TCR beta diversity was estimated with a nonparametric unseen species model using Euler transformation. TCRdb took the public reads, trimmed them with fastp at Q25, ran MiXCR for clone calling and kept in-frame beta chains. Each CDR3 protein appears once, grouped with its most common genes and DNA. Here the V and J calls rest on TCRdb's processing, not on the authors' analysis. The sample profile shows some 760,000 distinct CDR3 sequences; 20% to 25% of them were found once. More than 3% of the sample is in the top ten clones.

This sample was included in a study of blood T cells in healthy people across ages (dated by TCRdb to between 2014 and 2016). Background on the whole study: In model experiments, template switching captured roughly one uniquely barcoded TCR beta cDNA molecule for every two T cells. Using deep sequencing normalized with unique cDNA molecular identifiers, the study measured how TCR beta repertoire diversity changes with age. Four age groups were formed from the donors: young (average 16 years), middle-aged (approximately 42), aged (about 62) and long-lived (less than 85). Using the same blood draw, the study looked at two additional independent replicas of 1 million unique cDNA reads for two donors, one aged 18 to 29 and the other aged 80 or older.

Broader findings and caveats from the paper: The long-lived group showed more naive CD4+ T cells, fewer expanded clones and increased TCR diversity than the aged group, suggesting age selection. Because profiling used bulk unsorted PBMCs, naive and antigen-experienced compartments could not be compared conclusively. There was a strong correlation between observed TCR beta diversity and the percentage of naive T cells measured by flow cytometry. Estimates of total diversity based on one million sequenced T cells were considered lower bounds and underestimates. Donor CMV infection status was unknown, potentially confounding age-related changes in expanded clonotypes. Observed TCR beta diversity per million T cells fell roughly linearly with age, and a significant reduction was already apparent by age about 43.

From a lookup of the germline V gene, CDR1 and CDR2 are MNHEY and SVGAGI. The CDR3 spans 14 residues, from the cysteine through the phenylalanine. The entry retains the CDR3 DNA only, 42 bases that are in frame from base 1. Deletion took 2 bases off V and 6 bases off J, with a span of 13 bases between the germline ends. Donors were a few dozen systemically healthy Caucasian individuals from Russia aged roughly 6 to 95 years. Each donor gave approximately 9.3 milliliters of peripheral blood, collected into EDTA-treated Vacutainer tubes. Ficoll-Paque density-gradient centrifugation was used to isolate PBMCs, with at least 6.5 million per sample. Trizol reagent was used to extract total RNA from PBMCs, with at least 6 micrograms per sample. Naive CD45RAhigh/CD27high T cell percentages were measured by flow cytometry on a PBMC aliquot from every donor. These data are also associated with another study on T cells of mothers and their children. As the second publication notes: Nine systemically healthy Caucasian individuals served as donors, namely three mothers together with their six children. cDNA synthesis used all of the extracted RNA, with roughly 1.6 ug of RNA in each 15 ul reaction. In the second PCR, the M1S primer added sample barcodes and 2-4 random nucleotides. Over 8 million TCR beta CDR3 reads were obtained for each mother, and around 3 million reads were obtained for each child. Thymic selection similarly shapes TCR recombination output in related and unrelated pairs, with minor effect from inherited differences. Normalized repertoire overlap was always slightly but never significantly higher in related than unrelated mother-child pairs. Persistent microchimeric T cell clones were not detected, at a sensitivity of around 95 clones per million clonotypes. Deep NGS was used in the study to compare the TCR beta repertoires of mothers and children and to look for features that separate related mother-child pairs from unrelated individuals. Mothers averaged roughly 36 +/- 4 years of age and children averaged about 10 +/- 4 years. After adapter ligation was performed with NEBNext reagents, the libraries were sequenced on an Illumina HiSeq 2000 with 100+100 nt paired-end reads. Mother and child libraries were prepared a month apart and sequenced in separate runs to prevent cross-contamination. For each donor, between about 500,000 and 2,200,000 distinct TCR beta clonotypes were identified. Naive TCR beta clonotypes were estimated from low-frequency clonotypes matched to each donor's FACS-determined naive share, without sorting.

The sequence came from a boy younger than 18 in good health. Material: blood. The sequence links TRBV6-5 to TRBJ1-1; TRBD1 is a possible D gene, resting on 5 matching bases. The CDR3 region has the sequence CASSYVGGVPEAFF. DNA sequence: TGTGCCAGCAGTTACGTCGGGGGAGTTCCTGAAGCTTTCTTT.